The following is a T cell receptor (beta chain) sequence with its context. Antigen unknown. This sample is drawn from a study of T cells in Graves' hyperthyroidism and ophthalmopathy. From germline, CDR1 is SGHDN and CDR2 FVKESK. The CDR3 consists of 15 residues. Unmatched junction bases numbered 1, after V lost 8 bases and J lost 0 bases. Researchers took RNA transcripts and amplified the TCR beta CDR3 regions from them. HTBI primers were used for first-round RT-PCR of the TCR CDR3. Each CDR3 protein is one row after TCRdb ran MiXCR on the multiplex PCR reads. The sample yields 300,000 or so distinct CDR3 sequences, about 20% seen once. Study-level results: Most clonotypes that expanded in the thyroid above 0.001 also showed up in blood. By a 13 V-J model, ophthalmopathy was set apart from stable hyperthyroidism.

Isolation of PBMCs was performed on 8.5 to 10 ml fresh peripheral blood. This clonotype originated in a woman between 50 and 59 years old with Graves' hyperthyroidism. The V gene is TRBV14, the J gene TRBJ2-1; 13 bases fit TRBD2. Material for sequencing was blood. CDR3 sequence reads: CASGTSGASYNEQFF. The DNA of the CDR3 is TGTGCCAGCGGGACTAGCGGGGCCTCCTACAATGAGCAGTTCTTC.